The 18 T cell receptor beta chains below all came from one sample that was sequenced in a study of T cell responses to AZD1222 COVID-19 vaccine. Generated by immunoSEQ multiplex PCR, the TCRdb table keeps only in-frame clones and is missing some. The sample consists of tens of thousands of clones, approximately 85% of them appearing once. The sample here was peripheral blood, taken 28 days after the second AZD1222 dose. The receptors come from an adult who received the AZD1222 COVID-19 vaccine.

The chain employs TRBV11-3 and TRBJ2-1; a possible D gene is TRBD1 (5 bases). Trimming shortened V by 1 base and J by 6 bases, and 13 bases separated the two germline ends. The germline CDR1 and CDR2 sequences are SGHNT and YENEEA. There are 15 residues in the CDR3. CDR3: CASSLGQGNLNEQFF. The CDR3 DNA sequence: TGTGCCAGCAGCTTAGGGCAGGGCAACCTCAATGAGCAGTTCTTC.

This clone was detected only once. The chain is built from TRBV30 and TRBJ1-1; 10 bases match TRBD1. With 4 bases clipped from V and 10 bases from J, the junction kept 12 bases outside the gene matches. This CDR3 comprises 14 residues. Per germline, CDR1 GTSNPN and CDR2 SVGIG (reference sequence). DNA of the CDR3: TGTGCCTGGACCGTCCCGGGACAGGGGCCAGGAGCTTTCTTT. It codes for CAWTVPGQGPGAFF.

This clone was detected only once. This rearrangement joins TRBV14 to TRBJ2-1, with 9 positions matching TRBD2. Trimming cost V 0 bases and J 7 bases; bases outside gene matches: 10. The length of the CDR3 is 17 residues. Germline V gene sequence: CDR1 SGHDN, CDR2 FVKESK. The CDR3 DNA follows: TGTGCCAGCAGCCAAGATGGGGCGGGGGGGCCTCGTAATGAGCAGTTCTTC. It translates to CASSQDGAGGPRNEQFF.

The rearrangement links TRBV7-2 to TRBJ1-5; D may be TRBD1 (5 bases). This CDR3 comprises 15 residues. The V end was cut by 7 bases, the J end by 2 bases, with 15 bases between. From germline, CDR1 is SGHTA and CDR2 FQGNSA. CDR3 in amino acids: CASTLNTGGNQPQHF. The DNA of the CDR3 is TGTGCCAGCACCTTGAATACAGGTGGCAATCAGCCCCAGCATTTT. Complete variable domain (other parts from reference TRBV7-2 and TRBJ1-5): GAGVSQSPSNKVTEKGKDVELRCDPISGHTALYWYRQSLGQGLEFLIYFQGNSAPDKSGLPSDRFSAERTGGSVSTLTIQRTQQEDSAVYLCASTLNTGGNQPQHFGDGTRLSIL.

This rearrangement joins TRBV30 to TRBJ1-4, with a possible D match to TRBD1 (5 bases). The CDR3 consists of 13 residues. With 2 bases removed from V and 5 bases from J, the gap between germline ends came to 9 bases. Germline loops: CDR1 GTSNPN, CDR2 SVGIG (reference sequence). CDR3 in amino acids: CAWSQGQNEKLFF. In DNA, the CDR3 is TGTGCCTGGAGTCAGGGCCAGAATGAAAAACTGTTTTTT.

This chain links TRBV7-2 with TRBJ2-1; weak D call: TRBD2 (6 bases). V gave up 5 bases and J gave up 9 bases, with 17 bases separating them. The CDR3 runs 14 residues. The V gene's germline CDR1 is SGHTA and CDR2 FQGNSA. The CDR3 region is CASSPSLLAAEQFF. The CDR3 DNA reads TGTGCCAGCAGCCCCAGCCTACTAGCAGCTGAGCAGTTCTTC.

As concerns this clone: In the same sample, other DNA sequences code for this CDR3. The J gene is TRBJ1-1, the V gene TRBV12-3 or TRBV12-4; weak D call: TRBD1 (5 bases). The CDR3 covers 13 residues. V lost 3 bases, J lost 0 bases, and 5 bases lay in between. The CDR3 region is CASSLGVNTEAFF. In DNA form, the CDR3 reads TGTGCCAGCAGTTTGGGGGTGAACACTGAAGCTTTCTTT.

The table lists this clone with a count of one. The CDR3 is CATRGLLSNQPQHF. The CDR3 DNA follows: TGTGCCACCCGCGGACTGCTTAGCAATCAGCCCCAGCATTTT. This chain uses TRBV2 with TRBJ1-5; D unresolved. This CDR3 region has 14 residues. Trimming removed 10 bases at V and 0 bases at J, with 13 bases between. The germline gives CDR1 SNHLY, CDR2 FYNNEI. Looking up the rest from reference TRBV2 and TRBJ1-5 gives the full variable domain: EPEVTQTPSHQVTQMGQEVILRCVPISNHLYFYWYRQILGQKVEFLVSFYNNEISEKSEIFDDQFSVERPDGSNFTLKIRSTKLEDSAMYFCATRGLLSNQPQHFGDGTRLSIL.

CDR3 bases: TGTGCCAGTAGAACCCCGTGGGGGGTTTATAACTATGGCTACACCTTC. It translates to CASRTPWGVYNYGYTF. The chain joins TRBV19 to TRBJ1-2, with a weak D call TRBD1 (5 bases). The length of the CDR3 is 16 residues. Per germline, CDR1 LNHDA and CDR2 SQIVND (reference sequence). Trimming stripped 6 bases from V and 1 base from J, with 18 bases between.

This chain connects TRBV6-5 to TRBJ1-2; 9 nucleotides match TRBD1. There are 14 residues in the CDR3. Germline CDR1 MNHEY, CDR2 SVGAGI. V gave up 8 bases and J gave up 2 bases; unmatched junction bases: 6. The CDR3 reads CASRGDRENYGYTF. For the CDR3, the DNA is TGTGCCAGCCGGGGGGACAGGGAGAACTATGGCTACACCTTC.

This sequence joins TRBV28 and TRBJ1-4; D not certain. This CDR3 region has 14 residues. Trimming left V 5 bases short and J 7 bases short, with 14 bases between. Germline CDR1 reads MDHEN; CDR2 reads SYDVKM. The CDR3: CASSMATVGEKLFF. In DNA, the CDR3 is TGTGCCAGCAGTATGGCCACGGTGGGTGAAAAACTGTTTTTT.

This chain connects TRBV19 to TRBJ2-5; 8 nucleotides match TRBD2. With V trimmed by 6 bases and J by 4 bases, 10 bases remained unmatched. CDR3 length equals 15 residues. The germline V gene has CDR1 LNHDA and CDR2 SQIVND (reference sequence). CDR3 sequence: CASRPKLAVGETQYF. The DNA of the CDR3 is TGTGCCAGTAGACCAAAACTAGCGGTCGGAGAGACCCAGTACTTC. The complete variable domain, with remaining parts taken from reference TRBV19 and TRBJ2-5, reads DGGITQSPKYLFRKEGQNVTLSCEQNLNHDAMYWYRQDPGQGLRLIYYSQIVNDFQKGDIAEGYSVSREKKESFPLTVTSAQKNPTAFYLCASRPKLAVGETQYFGPGTRLLVL.

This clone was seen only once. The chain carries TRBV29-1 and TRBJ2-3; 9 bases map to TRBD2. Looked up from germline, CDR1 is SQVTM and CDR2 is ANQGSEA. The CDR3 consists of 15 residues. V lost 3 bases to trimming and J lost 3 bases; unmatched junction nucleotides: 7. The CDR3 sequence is CSVEGLAGVTDTQYF. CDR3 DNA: TGCAGCGTTGAGGGTTTAGCGGGAGTAACAGATACGCAGTATTTT.

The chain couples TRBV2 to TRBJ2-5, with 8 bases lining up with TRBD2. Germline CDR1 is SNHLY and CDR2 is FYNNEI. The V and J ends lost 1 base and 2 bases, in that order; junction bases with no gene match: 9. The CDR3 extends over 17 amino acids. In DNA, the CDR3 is TGTGCCAGCAGTGAAGTTTCGGGACTAGGCGGACAAGAGACCCAGTACTTC. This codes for CASSEVSGLGGQETQYF.

CDR3 region: CAWGRTSGYNSPLHF. The CDR3 DNA reads as TGTGCCTGGGGGAGGACGTCGGGTTATAATTCACCCCTCCACTTT. The V and J genes are TRBV30 and TRBJ1-6; D not resolved. Trimming cost V 5 bases and J 4 bases, with 15 bases left between them. Germline loops: CDR1 GTSNPN, CDR2 SVGIG (reference sequence). The CDR3 totals 15 residues.

Written as DNA, the CDR3 is TGTGCCAGCAGCCAAGAAGGCAGGAGAGATGAGCAGTTCTTC. Its protein is CASSQEGRRDEQFF. The genes are TRBV4-2 and TRBJ2-1; D remains ambiguous. V gave up 0 bases and J gave up 8 bases, with 11 bases separating them. CDR1 is LGHNA, CDR2 YNFKEQ, per germline. This CDR3 region has 14 residues.

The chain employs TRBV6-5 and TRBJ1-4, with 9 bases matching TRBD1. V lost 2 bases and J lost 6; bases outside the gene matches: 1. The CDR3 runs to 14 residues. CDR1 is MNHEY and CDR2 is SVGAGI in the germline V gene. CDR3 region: CASSYDRGYEKLFF. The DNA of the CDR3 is TGTGCCAGCAGTTACGACAGGGGGTATGAAAAACTGTTTTTT.

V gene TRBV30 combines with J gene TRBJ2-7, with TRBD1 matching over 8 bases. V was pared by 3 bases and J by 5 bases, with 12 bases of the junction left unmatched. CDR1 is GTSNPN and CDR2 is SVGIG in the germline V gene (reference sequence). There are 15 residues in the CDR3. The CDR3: CAWRTTTGVSHEQYF. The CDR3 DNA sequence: TGTGCCTGGAGGACGACGACAGGGGTCTCACACGAGCAGTACTTC.